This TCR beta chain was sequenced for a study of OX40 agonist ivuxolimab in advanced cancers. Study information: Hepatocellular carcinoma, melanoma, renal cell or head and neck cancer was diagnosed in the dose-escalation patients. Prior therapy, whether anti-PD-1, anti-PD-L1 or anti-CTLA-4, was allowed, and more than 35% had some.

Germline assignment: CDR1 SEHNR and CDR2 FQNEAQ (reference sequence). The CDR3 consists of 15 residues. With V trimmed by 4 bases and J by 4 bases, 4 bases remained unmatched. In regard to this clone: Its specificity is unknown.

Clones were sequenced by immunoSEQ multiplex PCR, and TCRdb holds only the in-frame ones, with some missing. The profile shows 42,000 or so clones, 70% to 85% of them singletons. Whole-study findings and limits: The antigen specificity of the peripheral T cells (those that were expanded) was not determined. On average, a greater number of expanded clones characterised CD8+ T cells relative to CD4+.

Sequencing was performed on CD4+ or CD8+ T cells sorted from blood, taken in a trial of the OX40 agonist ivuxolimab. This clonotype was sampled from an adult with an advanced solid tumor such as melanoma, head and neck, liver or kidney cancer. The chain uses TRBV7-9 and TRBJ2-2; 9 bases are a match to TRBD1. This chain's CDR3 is CASSSTGGFTGELFF. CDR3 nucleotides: TGTGCCAGCAGCTCGACAGGGGGATTCACCGGGGAGCTGTTTTTT.